Below are 32 T cell receptor beta chains sequenced from a single sample in a study of cytomegalovirus exposure and HLA in healthy donors. Primers for the PCR totalled 60 Vbeta and 13 Jbeta. Generated by immunoSEQ multiplex PCR, the TCRdb table keeps only in-frame clones and is missing some. The repertoire consists of about 140,000 clones, with just over 70% occurring once and the leading ten covering under 2%. Sequencing was carried out using PBMCs. These receptors were collected from a woman in her 30s in good health and CMV-seronegative.

The V and J genes are TRBV5-4 and TRBJ1-1; a weak D match, TRBD1 (5 bases). The V gene's germline CDR1 is SGHNT and CDR2 YYREEE (reference sequence). The V gene lost 4 bases and the J gene lost 5 bases, with 15 bases spanning the gap. The CDR3 is 14 residues long. The chain's CDR3 is CASSLDYRSTEAFF. CDR3 sequence (DNA): TGTGCCAGCAGCCTGGACTACAGGTCTACTGAAGCTTTCTTT.

The chain is built from TRBV7-9 and TRBJ2-2; 11 nucleotides agree with TRBD2. CDR1 and CDR2 from the germline V gene are SEHNR and FQNEAQ (reference sequence). The CDR3 has 17 amino acids. The V gene end was trimmed by 4 bases and the J gene end by 4 bases; junction bases not matched to a gene: 8. The DNA of the CDR3 is TGTGCCAGCAGCTCCCCCCGGACTAGCGGGTTCACCGGGGAGCTGTTTTTT. Translating gives CASSSPRTSGFTGELFF.

Only a few counts were recorded for this clone. CDR3 nucleotides: TGTGCCAGCCAGGAGCGGGGGGCCAAACCAGATACGCAGTATTTT. Its protein is CASQERGAKPDTQYF. V gene TRBV18 combines with J gene TRBJ2-3; TRBD2 matches at 9 bases. V was pared by 8 bases and J by 4 bases, with 10 bases of the junction left unmatched. From germline, CDR1 is KGHSH and CDR2 LQKENI. The CDR3 totals 15 residues.

In this sample, this clone turned up once. The genes are TRBV28 and TRBJ2-2, with TRBD2 as a possible D gene (5 bases). Trimming shortened V by 5 bases and J by 4 bases, and 23 bases separated the two germline ends. Germline CDR1 and CDR2: MDHEN and SYDVKM. This CDR3 comprises 18 residues. The CDR3 spells CASSPRIRSLGSTGELFF. The CDR3 DNA reads as TGTGCCAGCAGTCCCCGAATTAGGAGCTTAGGGAGCACCGGGGAGCTGTTTTTT.

The V gene is TRBV4-1, the J gene TRBJ1-2, with D possibly being TRBD1 (5 bases). Trimming cost V 2 bases and J 7 bases, with 14 bases left between them. This CDR3 has 14 residues. CDR1 and CDR2 (germline): MGHRA, YSYEKL. The CDR3 here is CASSQLGGAGGYTF. The CDR3 nucleotides are TGCGCCAGCAGCCAACTCGGGGGTGCGGGTGGCTACACCTTC.

The V and J genes are TRBV21-1 and TRBJ2-6; the table's TRBD2 call for D was not verified on the DNA. TRBV21-1 is deemed a pseudogene. The CDR3 is 19 amino acids. The CDR3: CASSKVRGPRSSGANVLTF. DNA for the CDR3: TGTGCCAGCAGCAAAGTGCGGGGGCCTAGATCCTCTGGGGCCAACGTCCTGACTTTC.

The rearrangement links TRBV30 to TRBJ1-3, with D tentatively TRBD1 (5 bases). CDR3 length equals 16 residues. V shed 5 bases and J shed 0 bases, with 17 bases lying between them. Germline V gene data show CDR1 as GTSNPN and CDR2 as SVGIG (reference sequence). The CDR3 nucleotides are TGTGCCTGGGGGGGAGGGATTTATTTCTCTGGAAACACCATATATTTT. Its protein is CAWGGGIYFSGNTIYF.

V and J are TRBV19 and TRBJ2-5; TRBD2 is a possible D gene (5 bases). V lost 7 bases, J lost 4 bases, and 19 bases lay in between. CDR3 length: 15 residues. CDR1 is LNHDA, CDR2 SQIVND, per germline (reference sequence). CDR3 loop: CASTLHRGAGETQYF. The CDR3 bases are TGTGCCAGTACTCTACACCGGGGAGCAGGAGAGACCCAGTACTTC.

V gene TRBV7-8 combines with J gene TRBJ2-7, with a tentative D call TRBD1 (5 bases). This CDR3 contains 16 residues. V was shortened by 4 bases and J by 0 bases, with 16 bases between the two germline ends. Germline loops: CDR1 SGHVS, CDR2 FQNEAQ. The CDR3 region is CASSYYRSPSSYEQYF. The CDR3 bases are TGTGCCAGCAGCTATTACAGGTCCCCCAGCTCCTACGAGCAGTACTTC. Filled out from reference TRBV7-8 and TRBJ2-7, the complete variable domain reads GAGVSQSPRYKVAKRGQDVALRCDPISGHVSLFWYQQALGQGPEFLTYFQNEAQLDKSGLPSDRFFAERPEGSVSTLKIQRTQQEDSAVYLCASSYYRSPSSYEQYFGPGTRLTVT.

In this sample, this clone turned up a few times. This rearrangement joins TRBV10-3 to TRBJ1-1; D is undetermined. Germline CDR1 and CDR2: ENHRY and SYGVKD. CDR3 length: 13 amino acids. Trimming cost V 0 bases and J 6 bases, with 8 bases left between them. This CDR3 reads CAISESRVPEAFF. CDR3 DNA sequence: TGTGCCATCAGTGAGTCGAGGGTGCCTGAAGCTTTCTTT.

This chain joins TRBV30 and TRBJ2-6, with D perhaps TRBD1 (5 bases). The ends were cut back, 3 bases at V and 9 bases at J, with 15 bases in the middle. Germline V gene data show CDR1 as GTSNPN and CDR2 as SVGIG (reference sequence). This CDR3 comprises 14 residues. CDR3 coding DNA: TGTGCCTGGAGCCAGACAGAGTCGAACAACGTCCTGACTTTC. Translation gives CAWSQTESNNVLTF.

The rearrangement links TRBV10-3 to TRBJ1-5, with no clear D. CDR3 length: 16 residues. Looked up from germline, CDR1 is ENHRY and CDR2 is SYGVKD. V lost 2 bases and J 6 bases, leaving 17 bases between the germline ends. Written as DNA, the CDR3 is TGTGCCATCAGTGAGGTGGGCGTCCGATTTGGTCAGCCCCAGCATTTT. This codes for CAISEVGVRFGQPQHF.

V usage is TRBV10-1 and J usage is TRBJ2-3, with 7 positions matching TRBD1. The germline gives CDR1 WNHNN, CDR2 SYGVQD (reference sequence). J was trimmed by 6 bases and V by 4 bases; bases with no gene match: 4. CDR3 size: 13 residues. The DNA of the CDR3 is TGCGCCAGCAGTGGACAGGGAGCCGATACGCAGTATTTT. It codes for CASSGQGADTQYF.

The chain carries TRBV29-1 and TRBJ1-2; 10 bases match TRBD1. This CDR3 is built from 16 residues. The J segment lost 6 bases and the V segment lost 3 bases, leaving 13 bases of the junction unmatched. Germline V gene data show CDR1 as SQVTM and CDR2 as ANQGSEA. The CDR3 nucleotides read TGCAGCGTTGAGCTACGGTTCAGACAGGGGGCGGATGGCTACACCTTC. It yields the protein CSVELRFRQGADGYTF.

The rearrangement uses TRBV9 and TRBJ2-3; D possibly corresponds to TRBD2 (6 bases). Germline-derived CDR1 and CDR2 are SGDLS and YYNGEE. This CDR3 is built from 16 residues. The ends were cut back, 0 bases at V and 0 bases at J, with 11 bases in the middle. As DNA, the CDR3 is TGTGCCAGCAGCGTAGGGGGCGGGGCGAGCACAGATACGCAGTATTTT. Translating it yields CASSVGGGASTDTQYF.

CDR3 sequence: CASSLVIRGITGELFF. CDR3 DNA sequence: TGTGCCAGCAGCTTAGTAATCAGGGGAATCACCGGGGAGCTGTTTTTT. The rearrangement joins TRBV7-6 to TRBJ2-2; tentatively, D is TRBD1 (6 bases). This CDR3 is built from 16 residues. Trimming left V 1 base short and J 4 bases short, with 13 bases between. Germline V gene sequence: CDR1 SGHVS, CDR2 FNYEAQ.

The chain uses TRBV10-3 and TRBJ1-5; TRBD1 is a possible D gene (6 bases). Germline-derived CDR1 and CDR2 are ENHRY and SYGVKD. The length of the CDR3 is 14 residues. V was pared by 4 bases and J by 4 bases, with 11 bases between. The CDR3 region is CAISGQGRNQPQHF. The CDR3 DNA is TGTGCCATCAGTGGCCAGGGGAGAAATCAGCCCCAGCATTTT.

The chain uses TRBV6-5 and TRBJ1-6; 7 nucleotides agree with TRBD1. This CDR3 is built from 15 residues. Germline lookup yields CDR1 MNHEY and CDR2 SVGAGI. Trimming removed 4 bases from V and 10 bases from J; junction bases left unmatched: 10. CDR3 residues: CASSFAGGVGSPLHF. The CDR3 nucleotides are TGTGCCAGCAGTTTCGCAGGGGGTGTGGGGTCACCCCTCCACTTT.

This clone was detected only a few times. This chain links TRBV9 with TRBJ2-3; 7 bases match TRBD2. CDR3 length equals 14 residues. V lost 7 bases to trimming and J lost 2 bases; unmatched junction nucleotides: 7. Germline-derived CDR1 and CDR2 are SGDLS and YYNGEE. In DNA form, the CDR3 reads TGTGCCAGCGGGCGGGGGTCCCTCACAGATACGCAGTATTTT. This codes for CASGRGSLTDTQYF. The full variable domain, rest sourced from reference TRBV9 and TRBJ2-3, is DSGVTQTPKHLITATGQRVTLRCSPRSGDLSVYWYQQSLDQGLQFLIQYYNGEERAKGNILERFSAQQFPDLHSELNLSSLELGDSALYFCASGRGSLTDTQYFGPGTRLTVL.

This rearrangement joins TRBV28 to TRBJ1-1, with 8 bases fitting TRBD1. Per the germline V gene, CDR1 is MDHEN and CDR2 is SYDVKM. V was pared by 5 bases and J by 0 bases, with 5 bases of the junction left unmatched. This CDR3 region has 15 residues. CDR3 in DNA: TGTGCCAGCAGTCCATGGGACAGGTTGAACACTGAAGCTTTCTTT. It specifies CASSPWDRLNTEAFF.

V is TRBV28 and J is TRBJ2-3; D possibly corresponds to TRBD2 (5 bases). CDR3 length: 16 amino acids. The V and J ends lost 5 bases and 1 base respectively, with 16 bases between them. The germline V gene has CDR1 MDHEN and CDR2 SYDVKM. CDR3 protein: CASSPLSGERTDTQYF. The CDR3 DNA follows: TGTGCCAGCAGTCCCCTTTCCGGGGAGCGCACAGATACGCAGTATTTT.

Comment on this clone: Mismatch with germline at one junction end may stem from a read error. This chain links TRBV5-1 with TRBJ2-2, with D tentatively TRBD1 (5 bases). The CDR3 is made up of 15 amino acids. Germline V CDR1 and CDR2: SGHRS, YFSETQ. The CDR3 DNA sequence: TGCGCCAGCAGCCCCCTTAGGCCGGACACAGGGGAGCTGTTTTTT. This encodes CASSPLRPDTGELFF.

The chain has TRBV5-1 and TRBJ2-1; 7 bases agree with TRBD1. This CDR3 contains 15 residues. CDR1 SGHRS and CDR2 YFSETQ come from the germline V gene. V was clipped by 3 bases and J by 3 bases; unmatched bases: 6. CDR3 in amino acids: CASSWTTGSYNEQFF. In nucleotides, the CDR3 is TGCGCCAGCAGCTGGACGACAGGGAGCTACAATGAGCAGTTCTTC.

The chain combines TRBV28 with TRBJ1-3; D is ambiguous. CDR1 is MDHEN and CDR2 is SYDVKM in the germline V gene. The CDR3 loop spans 15 amino acids. V was pared by 5 bases and J by 6 bases, with 17 bases between. The DNA for the CDR3 is TGTGCCAGCAGTAAGATAGGAGTAATTCCAAACACCATATATTTT. It encodes CASSKIGVIPNTIYF.

The chain recombines TRBV6-1 with TRBJ2-7, with D tentatively TRBD1 (5 bases). Deletions cut 1 base from V and 6 bases from J, with 10 bases between. The germline CDR1 and CDR2 sequences are MNHNS and SASEGT. This CDR3 has 13 residues. CDR3 in amino acids: CASSEGSRVEQYV. In nucleotides, the CDR3 is TGTGCCAGCAGTGAAGGGAGCAGGGTCGAGCAGTACGTC.

The genes are TRBV7-2 and TRBJ2-6; weak D call: TRBD2 (5 bases). The CDR3 extends over 17 amino acids. The V and J ends lost 3 bases and 0 bases respectively, with 12 bases between them. CDR1 is SGHTA and CDR2 is FQGNSA in the germline V gene. The chain's CDR3 is CASSFGGRYSGANVLTF. The CDR3 region has the DNA TGTGCCAGCAGCTTCGGAGGACGCTACTCTGGGGCCAACGTCCTGACTTTC. Drawing the rest from reference TRBV7-2 and TRBJ2-6, the complete variable domain is GAGVSQSPSNKVTEKGKDVELRCDPISGHTALYWYRQSLGQGLEFLIYFQGNSAPDKSGLPSDRFSAERTGGSVSTLTIQRTQQEDSAVYLCASSFGGRYSGANVLTFGAGSRLTVL.

The genes are TRBV28 and TRBJ2-1, with TRBD2 identical over 7 bases. Germline CDR1 is MDHEN and CDR2 is SYDVKM. After removal of 5 bases from V and 0 bases from J, the junction contained 4 bases not matched to a gene. The CDR3 length is 15 residues. CDR3 in DNA: TGTGCCAGCAGTACTAGCGCAAGCTCCTACAATGAGCAGTTCTTC. It specifies CASSTSASSYNEQFF.

V is TRBV6-5 and J is TRBJ1-1, with D unresolved. This CDR3 has 13 residues. The V and J ends lost 0 bases and 5 bases respectively, with 7 bases between them. Germline loops: CDR1 MNHEY, CDR2 SVGAGI. CDR3 DNA: TGTGCCAGCAGTTACTCCGGGAGGACTGAAGCTTTCTTT. This sequence encodes CASSYSGRTEAFF.

This chain connects TRBV27 to TRBJ1-2; maybe TRBD1 (5 bases). The germline V gene encodes CDR1 MNHEY and CDR2 SMNVEV (reference sequence). The CDR3 loop spans 17 amino acids. Deletions cut 3 bases from V and 0 bases from J, with 17 bases between. CDR3 nucleotides: TGTGCCAGCAGTTTCTCGGGGGACGGTAAAGCTAACTATGGCTACACCTTC. Amino acids: CASSFSGDGKANYGYTF.

The CDR3 region is CASSNRGSIMNTEAFF. Written as DNA, the CDR3 is TGTGCCAGTAGTAATCGCGGCAGTATAATGAACACTGAAGCTTTCTTT. V and J are TRBV19 and TRBJ1-1, with D uncertain. Germline-derived CDR1 and CDR2 are LNHDA and SQIVND (reference sequence). The V gene lost 4 bases and the J gene lost 0 bases, with 15 bases spanning the gap. The CDR3 covers 16 residues.

There are a few counts of this clone. The gene calls are TRBV9 and TRBJ2-7, with unresolved D. From germline, CDR1 is SGDLS and CDR2 YYNGEE. The CDR3 length is 12 residues. V was trimmed by 3 bases and J by 5 bases, leaving 9 bases between them. CDR3 loop: CASSAGEDEQYF. In DNA, the CDR3 is TGTGCCAGCAGCGCTGGTGAGGACGAGCAGTACTTC.

This clone occurred once. V usage is TRBV10-2 and J usage is TRBJ2-5, with D uncertain. With the DNA end fitting TRBJ2-7 better, the J assignment may be wrong. CDR1 WSHSY and CDR2 SAAADI come from the germline V gene. The CDR3 covers 13 residues. CDR3 nucleotides: TGCGCCAGCAGTAAAGTAGCTGTAAGCGAGCAGTACTTC. It specifies CASSKVAVSEQYF.